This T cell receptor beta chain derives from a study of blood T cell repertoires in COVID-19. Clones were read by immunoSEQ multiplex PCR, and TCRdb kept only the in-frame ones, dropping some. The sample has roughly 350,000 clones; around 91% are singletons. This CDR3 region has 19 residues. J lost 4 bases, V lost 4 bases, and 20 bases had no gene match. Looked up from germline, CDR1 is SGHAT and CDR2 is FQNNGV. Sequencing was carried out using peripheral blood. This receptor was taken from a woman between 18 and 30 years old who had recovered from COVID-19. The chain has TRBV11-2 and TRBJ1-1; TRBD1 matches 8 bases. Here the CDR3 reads CASSSRGEGQDHWGTEAFF. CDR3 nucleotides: TGTGCCAGCAGCTCCCGGGGCGAGGGACAGGACCACTGGGGCACTGAAGCTTTCTTT.